Following are 16 T cell receptor beta chains from one sample sequenced in a study of T cell responses to AZD1222 COVID-19 vaccine. Using immunoSEQ multiplex PCR, the repertoire was profiled, and TCRdb retains in-frame clones only, with some absent. Of roughly 150,000 clones in the sample, about 89% were seen once. This sample comprised peripheral blood, obtained 28 days after the second AZD1222 dose. These TCRs come from an adult who received the AZD1222 COVID-19 vaccine.

V is TRBV4-3 and J is TRBJ1-5, with TRBD1 identical over 7 bases. Trimming took 0 bases from V and 5 from J; bases not matched to a gene: 4. Germline lookup yields CDR1 LGHNA and CDR2 YSLEER. CDR3 length equals 15 residues. The CDR3 nucleotides read TGCGCCAGCAGCCAAGAGCGACAGGGATATCAGCCCCAGCATTTT. It yields the protein CASSQERQGYQPQHF.

J is TRBJ2-7 and V is TRBV18, with 12 bases that match TRBD1. The CDR3 loop spans 14 amino acids. With V trimmed by 6 bases and J by 4 bases, 4 bases remained unmatched. CDR1 is KGHSH and CDR2 is LQKENI in the germline V gene. The CDR3 protein is CASSSGQGAYEQYF. CDR3 nucleotides: TGTGCCAGCTCGTCGGGACAGGGGGCTTACGAGCAGTACTTC.

This clone was found a few times. The J gene is TRBJ2-2, the V gene TRBV11-2, with D possibly being TRBD2 (5 bases). The V end lost 1 base, the J end lost 7 bases, and 16 bases lay between the germline ends. CDR3 length equals 16 residues. In germline, CDR1 is SGHAT, CDR2 FQNNGV. The CDR3: CASSLVRAEEGGELFF. In nucleotides, the CDR3 is TGTGCCAGCAGCTTAGTTAGGGCAGAAGAGGGCGGGGAGCTGTTTTTT.

This sequence joins TRBV4-1 and TRBJ1-1; no clear D gene. Germline CDR1 reads MGHRA; CDR2 reads YSYEKL. The CDR3 length is 17 residues. With 0 bases removed from V and 0 bases from J, the gap between germline ends came to 14 bases. CDR3 region: CASSQELISSLNTEAFF. The DNA for the CDR3 is TGCGCCAGCAGCCAAGAACTGATTAGCAGCTTGAACACTGAAGCTTTCTTT.

This clone was detected only a few times. This rearrangement joins TRBV28 to TRBJ1-5, with 7 bases matching TRBD1. J lost 3 bases, V lost 4 bases, and 6 bases had no gene match. The CDR3 covers 15 residues. CDR1 and CDR2 (germline): MDHEN, SYDVKM. The CDR3 sequence is CASSSGGQLNQPQHF. The CDR3 DNA follows: TGTGCCAGCAGTTCCGGGGGACAGCTCAATCAGCCCCAGCATTTT.

The chain links TRBV28 to TRBJ2-7; D may be TRBD1 (6 bases). Germline V gene data show CDR1 as MDHEN and CDR2 as SYDVKM. Trimming cost V 6 bases and J 2 bases, with 14 bases left between them. There are 14 residues in the CDR3. CDR3: CASRIDTGTYEQYF. The CDR3 DNA is TGTGCCAGCAGAATCGATACAGGGACCTACGAGCAGTACTTC.

This rearrangement joins TRBV7-3 to TRBJ2-7; D is uncertain. V lost 2 bases and J 6 bases, leaving 11 bases between the germline ends. The CDR3 extends over 13 amino acids. Germline CDR1 and CDR2: SGHTA and FQGTGA. As DNA, the CDR3 is TGTGCCAGCAGCTTAGGTCTCGTAAGCGAGCAGTACTTC. It is translated as CASSLGLVSEQYF.

Concerning this clone: The sample contains more than one DNA sequence encoding this CDR3. The rearrangement links TRBV7-2 to TRBJ2-1, with D maybe TRBD2 (5 bases). This CDR3 comprises 15 residues. Per germline, CDR1 SGHTA and CDR2 FQGNSA. Trimming took 1 base from V and 4 from J, leaving 11 bases between them. CDR3 nucleotide sequence: TGTGCCAGCAGCTTAGGGACTTTTGCTTACAATGAGCAGTTCTTC. It encodes CASSLGTFAYNEQFF.

The gene calls are TRBV6-5 and TRBJ1-1; TRBD1 might be the D (5 bases). CDR1 is MNHEY, CDR2 SVGAGI, per germline. This CDR3 spans 14 amino acids. Trimming pared 9 bases from V and 1 base from J, leaving 15 bases between. The CDR3 region is CASTPGPANTEAFF. The DNA of the CDR3 is TGTGCCAGTACCCCGGGACCGGCGAACACTGAAGCTTTCTTT.

This chain links TRBV27 with TRBJ1-2; D remains ambiguous. Germline V CDR1 and CDR2: MNHEY, SMNVEV (reference sequence). V was pared by 4 bases and J by 2 bases, with 5 bases between. This CDR3 spans 12 amino acids. CDR3 protein: CASSSNNYGYTF. The CDR3 DNA follows: TGTGCCAGCAGTTCGAACAACTATGGCTACACCTTC.

V gene TRBV3-1 (or the pseudogene TRBV3-2) combines with J gene TRBJ2-1; the D gene is possibly TRBD2 (6 bases). Germline CDR1 is LGHDT and CDR2 is YNNKEL (reference sequence). V was clipped by 4 bases and J by 0 bases, with 13 bases between them. The CDR3 extends over 16 amino acids. The CDR3 is CASSLRTKSSYNEQFF. The CDR3 DNA reads as TGTGCCAGCAGCCTACGGACTAAGAGCTCCTACAATGAGCAGTTCTTC.

V usage is TRBV7-3 and J usage is TRBJ1-1; 8 nucleotides align to TRBD1. This CDR3 has 15 residues. Germline V gene sequence: CDR1 SGHTA, CDR2 FQGTGA. Trimming removed 5 bases from V and 1 base from J; junction bases left unmatched: 6. CDR3 region: CASSLSGQGNTEAFF. CDR3 nucleotides: TGTGCCAGCAGCCTATCCGGACAGGGGAACACTGAAGCTTTCTTT.

The count of this clone is one. The chain is built from TRBV29-1 and TRBJ1-1; D gene unclear. The germline V gene has CDR1 SQVTM and CDR2 ANQGSEA. Trimming took off 4 bases at V and 2 bases at J, with 11 bases between the two ends. The CDR3 loop spans 13 amino acids. This CDR3 reads CSVVTRANTEAFF. The CDR3 region has the DNA TGCAGCGTTGTGACGAGAGCTAACACTGAAGCTTTCTTT. Looking up the rest from reference TRBV29-1 and TRBJ1-1 gives the full variable domain: SAVISQKPSRDICQRGTSLTIQCQVDSQVTMMFWYRQQPGQSLTLIATANQGSEATYESGFVIDKFPISRPNLTFSTLTVSNMSPEDSSIYLCSVVTRANTEAFFGQGTRLTVV.

The chain combines TRBV27 with TRBJ1-5; no firm D call. From germline, CDR1 is MNHEY and CDR2 SMNVEV (reference sequence). The CDR3 consists of 17 residues. V was clipped by 1 base and J by 1 base, with 14 bases between them. CDR3 protein: CASSLFPPEVSNQPQHF. The CDR3 DNA reads as TGTGCCAGCAGTTTATTCCCCCCAGAGGTGAGCAATCAGCCCCAGCATTTT.

This chain joins TRBV7-3 and TRBJ2-1; D may be TRBD1 (6 bases). Germline values: CDR1 SGHTA, CDR2 FQGTGA. V shed 2 bases and J shed 6 bases, with 17 bases lying between them. The CDR3 is 16 amino acids. The CDR3 loop reads CASSLYEGVPINEQFF. The CDR3, as DNA: TGTGCCAGCAGCTTATACGAGGGGGTCCCCATCAATGAGCAGTTCTTC.

DNA of the CDR3: TGTGCCAGCAGCGTAGACGGGTGGGATCAAGAGACCCAGTACTTC. Translation: CASSVDGWDQETQYF. The chain uses TRBV9 and TRBJ2-5, with D hard to call. Germline V gene sequence: CDR1 SGDLS, CDR2 YYNGEE. The length of the CDR3 is 15 residues. Trimming left V 0 bases short and J 2 bases short, with 11 bases between.